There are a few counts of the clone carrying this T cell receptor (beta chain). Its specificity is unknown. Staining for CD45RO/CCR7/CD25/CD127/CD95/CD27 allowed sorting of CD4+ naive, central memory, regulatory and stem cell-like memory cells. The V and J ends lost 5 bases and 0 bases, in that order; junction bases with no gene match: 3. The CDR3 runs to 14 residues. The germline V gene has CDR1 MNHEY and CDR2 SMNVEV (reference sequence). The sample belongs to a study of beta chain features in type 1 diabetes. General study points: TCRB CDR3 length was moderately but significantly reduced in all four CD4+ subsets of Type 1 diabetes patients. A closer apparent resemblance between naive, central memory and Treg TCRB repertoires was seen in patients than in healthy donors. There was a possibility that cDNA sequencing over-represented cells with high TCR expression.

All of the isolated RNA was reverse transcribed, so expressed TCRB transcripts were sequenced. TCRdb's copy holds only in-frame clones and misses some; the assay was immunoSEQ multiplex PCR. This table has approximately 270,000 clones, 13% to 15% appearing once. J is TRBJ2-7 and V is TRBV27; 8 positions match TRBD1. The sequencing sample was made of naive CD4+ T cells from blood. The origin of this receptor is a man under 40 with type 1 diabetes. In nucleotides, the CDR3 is TGTGCCAGCAGTAAGGACAGGGTCTCCTACGAGCAGTACTTC. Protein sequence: CASSKDRVSYEQYF.